These 9 T cell receptor beta chains came from one sample sequenced in a study of Tregs in tolerant kidney transplant recipients. Sequencing was performed with immunoSEQ multiplex PCR; in TCRdb, only in-frame clones are kept and a portion is missing. The sample records 85,000 to 100,000 clones, under 95% being singletons. This material consisted of CD4+ T cells from blood, taken before the transplant. These receptors came from a human donor who received a combined kidney and bone marrow transplant.

CDR3 loop: CASSLSFRGRVTDTQYF. CDR3 in DNA: TGTGCCAGCAGCCTCTCGTTCAGGGGGAGAGTGACAGATACGCAGTATTTT. The gene calls are TRBV4-2 and TRBJ2-3; TRBD1 matches at 7 bases. The trim removed 4 bases at V and 3 bases at J, leaving 13 bases unmatched. The CDR3 consists of 17 residues. Germline lookup yields CDR1 LGHNA and CDR2 YNFKEQ.

The sample holds one count of this clone. This chain uses TRBV7-2 with TRBJ2-3; the match to TRBD2 covers 16 bases. Germline CDR1 reads SGHTA; CDR2 reads FQGNSA. V shed 0 bases, J shed 8 bases, and the junction held 8 bases outside the gene matches. This CDR3 comprises 18 residues. CDR3 region: CASSLAGTSGGASSTQYF. CDR3 DNA sequence: TGTGCCAGCAGCTTAGCCGGGACTAGCGGGGGGGCCTCGAGTACGCAGTATTTT.

This clone was found once. The rearrangement uses TRBV27 and TRBJ2-2; 10 bases agree with TRBD2. Germline-derived CDR1 and CDR2 are MNHEY and SMNVEV (reference sequence). The CDR3 sequence is 17 residues long. Trimming at V came to 8 bases and at J to 1 base, leaving 10 bases not matched to a gene. The CDR3, as DNA: TGTGCCAGCCATGCCCTTAGCGGGGGGTGGAACACCGGGGAGCTGTTTTTT. It specifies CASHALSGGWNTGELFF.

Remarks on this clone: Other DNA sequences in the sample encode the same CDR3. The chain has TRBV7-2 and TRBJ1-6; no clear D gene. Germline CDR1 and CDR2: SGHTA and FQGNSA. CDR3 length: 15 amino acids. Deletions cut 5 bases from V and 0 bases from J, with 8 bases between. The CDR3 reads CASSAANSYNSPLHF. CDR3 DNA: TGTGCCAGCAGCGCCGCTAACTCCTATAATTCACCCCTCCACTTT.

In regard to this clone: One end of the junction fails to match germline, which may point to a read error. This specimen includes other DNA sequences encoding the same CDR3. This chain connects TRBV19 to TRBJ1-6, with 7 bases matching TRBD1. Germline CDR1 reads LNHDA; CDR2 reads SQIVND (reference sequence). This CDR3 is built from 19 residues. CDR3 in amino acids: CASSTPRQGARFRDSPLHF. The CDR3 DNA sequence: TGTGCCAGTAGTACGCCACGACAGGGAGCCCGCTTTAGGGATTCCCCCCTCCACTTT.

The gene calls are TRBV6-1 and TRBJ2-1; 10 nucleotides agree with TRBD2. V shed 2 bases, J shed 5 bases, and the junction held 3 bases outside the gene matches. Germline assignment: CDR1 MNHNS and CDR2 SASEGT. The length of the CDR3 is 15 residues. The CDR3 DNA follows: TGTGCCAGCAGTGAAAGCGGGGGGGAAGACAATGAGCAGTTCTTC. As protein: CASSESGGEDNEQFF.

The CDR3 DNA is TGTGCCAGCAGCGTAGTGGCAGAGGGCGGTGGCTACACCTTC. Its protein is CASSVVAEGGGYTF. This chain links TRBV9 with TRBJ1-2; D not resolved. CDR1 and CDR2 (germline): SGDLS, YYNGEE. This CDR3 has 14 amino acids. V was cut by 0 bases and J by 7 bases, with 13 bases left in between.

The chain combines TRBV27 with TRBJ2-3; 14 bases are shared with TRBD2. With 2 bases clipped from V and 3 bases from J, the junction kept 4 bases outside the gene matches. CDR3 length: 17 residues. CDR1 is MNHEY, CDR2 SMNVEV, per germline (reference sequence). CDR3 sequence: CASSLRLAGGRTDTQYF. DNA of the CDR3: TGTGCCAGCAGTTTACGACTAGCGGGAGGGCGGACAGATACGCAGTATTTT.

The chain joins TRBV18 to TRBJ2-5, with a possible D match to TRBD1 (5 bases). The CDR3 has 15 amino acids. Per the germline V gene, CDR1 is KGHSH and CDR2 is LQKENI. V shed 0 bases and J shed 4 bases, with 12 bases lying between them. The CDR3 bases are TGTGCCAGCTCACCACCCCAGGGTGGGGCAGAGACCCAGTACTTC. Translating gives CASSPPQGGAETQYF.